The entry below describes one TCR beta chain. Its antigen is currently unknown. CDR3 length equals 15 residues. CDR1 SGHVS and CDR2 FNYEAQ come from the germline V gene. The V and J ends lost 0 bases and 4 bases respectively, with 12 bases between them. This sample stems from a study of a mutant IDH1 vaccine in newly diagnosed glioma. The protocol was immunoSEQ multiplex PCR, while the TCRdb copy is restricted to in-frame clones and leaves out a portion. This table has 42,000 or so clones, 65% to 90% appearing once. Time point given: week 35, safety follow-up. A single vaccine dose contained 300 ug of mutant IDH1 20-mer peptide, and topical imiquimod was used with it. Eight vaccine injections were given to patients in weeks 1, 3, 5, 7, 11, 15, 19 and 23. Whole-study results and caveats: Shifts in the top peripheral T cell clonotypes seemed unrelated to pseudoprogression.

The chain carries TRBV7-6 and TRBJ1-1; maybe TRBD1 (6 bases). The clonotype was recovered from a woman aged 50 to 60 with glioma. The source material was PBMCs, sampled from a glioma patient whose treatment included an IDH1 peptide vaccine. CDR3 protein: CASSLATGGGTEAFF. The CDR3 DNA is TGTGCCAGCAGCTTAGCGACGGGGGGCGGCACTGAAGCTTTCTTT. The full variable domain, in which reference TRBV7-6 and TRBJ1-1 provide the parts outside the CDR3, is GAGVSQSPRYKVTKRGQDVALRCDPISGHVSLYWYRQALGQGPEFLTYFNYEAQQDKSGLPNDRFSAERPEGSISTLTIQRTEQRDSAMYRCASSLATGGGTEAFFGQGTRLTVV.